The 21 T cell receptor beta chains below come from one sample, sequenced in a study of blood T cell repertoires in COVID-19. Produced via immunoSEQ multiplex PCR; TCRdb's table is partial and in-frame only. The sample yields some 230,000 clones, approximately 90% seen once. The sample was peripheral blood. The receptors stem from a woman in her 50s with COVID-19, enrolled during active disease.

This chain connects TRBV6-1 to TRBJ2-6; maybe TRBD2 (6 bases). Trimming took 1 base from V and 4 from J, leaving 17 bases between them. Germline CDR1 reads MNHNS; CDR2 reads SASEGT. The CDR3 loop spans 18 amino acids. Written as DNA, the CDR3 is TGTGCCAGCAGTGAAGAGGATCGGGGGTTCTCCGGGGCCAACGTCCTGACTTTC. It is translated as CASSEEDRGFSGANVLTF.

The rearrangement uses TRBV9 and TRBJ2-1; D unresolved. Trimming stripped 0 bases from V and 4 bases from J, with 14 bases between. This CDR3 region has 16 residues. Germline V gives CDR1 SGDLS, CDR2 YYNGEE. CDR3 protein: CASSVADSRTYNEQFF. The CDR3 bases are TGTGCCAGCAGCGTAGCAGACTCCCGCACTTACAATGAGCAGTTCTTC. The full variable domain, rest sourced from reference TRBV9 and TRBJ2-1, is DSGVTQTPKHLITATGQRVTLRCSPRSGDLSVYWYQQSLDQGLQFLIQYYNGEERAKGNILERFSAQQFPDLHSELNLSSLELGDSALYFCASSVADSRTYNEQFFGPGTRLTVL.

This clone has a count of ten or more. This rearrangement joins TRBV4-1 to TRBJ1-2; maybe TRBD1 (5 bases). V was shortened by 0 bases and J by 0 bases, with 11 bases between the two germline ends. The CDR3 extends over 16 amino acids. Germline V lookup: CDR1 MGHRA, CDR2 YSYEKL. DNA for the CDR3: TGCGCCAGCAGCCAAGATGAAGGACATACTAACTATGGCTACACCTTC. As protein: CASSQDEGHTNYGYTF.

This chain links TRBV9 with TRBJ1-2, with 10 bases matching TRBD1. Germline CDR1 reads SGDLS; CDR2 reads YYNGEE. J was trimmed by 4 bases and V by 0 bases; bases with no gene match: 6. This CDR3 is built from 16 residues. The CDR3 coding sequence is TGTGCCAGCAGCGTAGGGAGGGACAGGGGTGGCTATGGCTACACCTTC. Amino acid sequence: CASSVGRDRGGYGYTF.

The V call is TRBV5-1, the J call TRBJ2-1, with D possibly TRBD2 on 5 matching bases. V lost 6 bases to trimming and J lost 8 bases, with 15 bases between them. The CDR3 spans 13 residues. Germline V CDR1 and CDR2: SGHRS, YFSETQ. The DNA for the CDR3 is TGCGCCAGCAAGAGGGAACTATGGGATGAGCAGTTCTTC. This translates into CASKRELWDEQFF.

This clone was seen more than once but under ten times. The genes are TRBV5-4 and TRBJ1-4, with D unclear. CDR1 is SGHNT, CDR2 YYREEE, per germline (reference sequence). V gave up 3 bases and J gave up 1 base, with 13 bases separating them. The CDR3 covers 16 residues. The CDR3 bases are TGTGCCAGCAGCTCGGGCCTTCGGGGAACTAATGAAAAACTGTTTTTT. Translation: CASSSGLRGTNEKLFF.

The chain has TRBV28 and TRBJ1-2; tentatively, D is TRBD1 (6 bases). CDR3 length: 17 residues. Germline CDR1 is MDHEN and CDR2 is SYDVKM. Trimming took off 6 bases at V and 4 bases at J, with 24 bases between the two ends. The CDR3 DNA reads TGTGCCAGCAGCCCCCCCGGGACAACCAGGGTCCTCTATGGCTACACCTTC. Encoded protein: CASSPPGTTRVLYGYTF.

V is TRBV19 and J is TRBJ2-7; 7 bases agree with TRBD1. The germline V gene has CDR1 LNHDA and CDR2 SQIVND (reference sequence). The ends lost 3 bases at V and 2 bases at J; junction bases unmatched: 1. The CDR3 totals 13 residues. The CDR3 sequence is CASSIGTAYEQYV. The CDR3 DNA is TGTGCCAGTAGTATCGGGACAGCCTACGAGCAGTACGTC.

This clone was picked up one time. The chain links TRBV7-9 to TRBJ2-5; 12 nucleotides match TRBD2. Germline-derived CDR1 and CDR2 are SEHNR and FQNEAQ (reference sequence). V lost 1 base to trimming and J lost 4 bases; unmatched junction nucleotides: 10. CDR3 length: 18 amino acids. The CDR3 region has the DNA TGTGCCAGCAGCTTAGGGGGCCGAGCGACTAGCGGGGGAGAGACCCAGTACTTC. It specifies CASSLGGRATSGGETQYF.

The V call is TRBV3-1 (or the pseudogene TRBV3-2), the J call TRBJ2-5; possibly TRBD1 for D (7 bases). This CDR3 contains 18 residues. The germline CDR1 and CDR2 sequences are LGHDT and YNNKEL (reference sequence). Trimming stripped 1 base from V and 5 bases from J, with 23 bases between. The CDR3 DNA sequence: TGTGCCAGCAGCCAAGTATTCCCTTTCCAGGGGGGTGGGGAGACCCAGTACTTC. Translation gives CASSQVFPFQGGGETQYF.

CDR3 bases: TGTGCCAGCAGCCGCCGGGGACAGGGGTTAGGAGCTAACTATGGCTACACCTTC. Translating gives CASSRRGQGLGANYGYTF. V gene TRBV5-6 combines with J gene TRBJ1-2; 10 nucleotides align to TRBD1. Germline V CDR1 and CDR2: SGHDT, YYEEEE. V shed 4 bases, J shed 0 bases, and the junction held 12 bases outside the gene matches. The CDR3 is 18 amino acids.

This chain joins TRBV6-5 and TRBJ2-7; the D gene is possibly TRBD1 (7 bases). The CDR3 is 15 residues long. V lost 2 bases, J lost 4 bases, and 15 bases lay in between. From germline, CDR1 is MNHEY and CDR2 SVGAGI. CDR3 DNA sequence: TGTGCCAGCAGTTACGGGAGGACAGGAATTTACGAGCAGTACTTC. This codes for CASSYGRTGIYEQYF.

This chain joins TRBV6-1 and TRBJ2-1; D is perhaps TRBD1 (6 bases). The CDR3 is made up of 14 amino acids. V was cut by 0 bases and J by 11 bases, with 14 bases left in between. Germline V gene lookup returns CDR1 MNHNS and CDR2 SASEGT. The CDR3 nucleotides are TGTGCCAGCAGTGAAGCGGGGGCTGACTCAAAGCAGTTCTTC. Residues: CASSEAGADSKQFF.

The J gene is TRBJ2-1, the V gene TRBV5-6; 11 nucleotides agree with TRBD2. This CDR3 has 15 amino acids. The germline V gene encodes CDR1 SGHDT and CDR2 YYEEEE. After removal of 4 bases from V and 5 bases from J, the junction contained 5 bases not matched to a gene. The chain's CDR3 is CASSLGLAVNNEQFF. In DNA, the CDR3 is TGTGCCAGCAGCCTGGGACTAGCGGTTAACAATGAGCAGTTCTTC.

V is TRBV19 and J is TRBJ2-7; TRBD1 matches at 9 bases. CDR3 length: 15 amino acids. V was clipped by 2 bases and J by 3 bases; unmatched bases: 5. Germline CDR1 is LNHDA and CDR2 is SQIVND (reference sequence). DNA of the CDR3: TGTGCCAGTAGTATAAGAGGGACAGGGAACTACGAGCAGTACTTC. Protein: CASSIRGTGNYEQYF.

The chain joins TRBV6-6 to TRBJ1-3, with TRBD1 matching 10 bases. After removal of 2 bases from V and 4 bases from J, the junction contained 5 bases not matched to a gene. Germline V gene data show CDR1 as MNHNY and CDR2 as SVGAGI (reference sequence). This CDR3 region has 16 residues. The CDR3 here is CASSYGGTGVGNTIYF. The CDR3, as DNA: TGTGCCAGCAGTTACGGAGGGACAGGGGTGGGAAACACCATATATTTT.

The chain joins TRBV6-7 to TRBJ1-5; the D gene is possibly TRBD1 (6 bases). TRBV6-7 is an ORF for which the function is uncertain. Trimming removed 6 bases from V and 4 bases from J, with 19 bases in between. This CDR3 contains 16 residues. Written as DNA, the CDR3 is TGTGCCAGCAGCAGGCCCAACAGGGTGTTGAATCAGCCCCAGCATTTT. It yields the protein CASSRPNRVLNQPQHF.

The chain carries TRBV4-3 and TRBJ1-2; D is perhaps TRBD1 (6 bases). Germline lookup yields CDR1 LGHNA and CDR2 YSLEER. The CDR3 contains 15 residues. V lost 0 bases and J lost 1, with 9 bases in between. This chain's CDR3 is CASSQEADSNYGYTF. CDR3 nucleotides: TGCGCCAGCAGCCAAGAAGCGGACAGTAACTATGGCTACACCTTC.

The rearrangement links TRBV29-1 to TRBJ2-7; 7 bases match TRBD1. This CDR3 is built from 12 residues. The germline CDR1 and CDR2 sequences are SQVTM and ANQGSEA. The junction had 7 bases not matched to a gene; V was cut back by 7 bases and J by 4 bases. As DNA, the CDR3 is TGCAGCGCGACAGGGCTAGGGTACGAGCAGTACTTC. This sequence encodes CSATGLGYEQYF.

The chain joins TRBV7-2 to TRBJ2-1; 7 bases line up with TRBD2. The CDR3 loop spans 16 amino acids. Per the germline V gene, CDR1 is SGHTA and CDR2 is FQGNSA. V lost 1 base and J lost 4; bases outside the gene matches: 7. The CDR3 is CASSLEGAGFYNEQFF. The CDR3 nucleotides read TGTGCCAGCAGCTTAGAGGGAGCGGGGTTTTACAATGAGCAGTTCTTC. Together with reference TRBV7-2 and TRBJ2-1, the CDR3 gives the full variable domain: GAGVSQSPSNKVTEKGKDVELRCDPISGHTALYWYRQSLGQGLEFLIYFQGNSAPDKSGLPSDRFSAERTGGSVSTLTIQRTQQEDSAVYLCASSLEGAGFYNEQFFGPGTRLTVL.

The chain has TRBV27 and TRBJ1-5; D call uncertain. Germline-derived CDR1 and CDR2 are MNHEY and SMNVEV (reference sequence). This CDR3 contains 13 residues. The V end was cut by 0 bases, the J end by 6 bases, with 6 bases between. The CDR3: CASSLSNGQPQHF. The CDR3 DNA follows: TGTGCCAGCAGTTTATCGAACGGTCAGCCCCAGCATTTT.